The 3 T cell receptor beta chains reported below all come from one sample, sequenced in a study of cytomegalovirus exposure and HLA in healthy donors. PCR was performed using 60 Vbeta and 13 Jbeta primers. The protocol was immunoSEQ multiplex PCR, while the TCRdb copy is restricted to in-frame clones and leaves out a portion. The repertoire holds tens of thousands of clones, around 79% seen once, with about 20% in the top ten. The sample taken for sequencing was PBMCs. These receptors came from a woman aged 40 to 50 in good health and CMV-seropositive.

The sample holds a few counts of this clone. The V and J genes are TRBV28 and TRBJ2-7, with 8 bases identical to TRBD1. The CDR3 length is 15 residues. The germline gives CDR1 MDHEN, CDR2 SYDVKM. V lost 5 bases, J lost 2 bases, and 8 bases stayed unmatched. Here the CDR3 DNA reads TGTGCCAGCAGTCCCCCGGGACAGGTAACCTACGAGCAGTACTTC. This gives the protein CASSPPGQVTYEQYF.

The chain couples TRBV29-1 to TRBJ1-2; no clear D gene. CDR1 and CDR2 (germline): SQVTM, ANQGSEA. This CDR3 contains 12 residues. The V gene lost 5 bases and the J gene lost 7 bases, with 14 bases spanning the gap. CDR3: CSVYSGNGGYTF. The CDR3, as DNA: TGCAGCGTTTATTCGGGGAATGGTGGCTACACCTTC.

A few counts support this clone. The gene calls are TRBV5-1 and TRBJ2-2, with TRBD2 matching over 9 bases. The CDR3 spans 17 residues. Germline assignment: CDR1 SGHRS and CDR2 YFSETQ. V lost 0 bases, J lost 2 bases, and 5 bases stayed unmatched. CDR3 protein: CASSLEASGTNTGELFF. CDR3 sequence (DNA): TGCGCCAGCAGCTTGGAGGCTAGCGGGACCAACACCGGGGAGCTGTTTTTT.